A selection of T cell receptor beta chains follows, all from one sample in a study of blood T cells in healthy people across ages. MiXCR, applied by TCRdb to the 5' RACE reads, yields one record per CDR3 protein. The sample has approximately 680,000 distinct CDR3 sequences, around 32% seen once. Input material: blood. Receptor source: a woman aged 80 or over in good health. CDR3s include the opening cysteine and the closing phenylalanine or tryptophan. The D gene is left open where the match is weak. The listing skips clone size in some rows; elsewhere it reads once, few, many or a size class.

D: .
size: many
V: TRBV20-1
J: TRBJ1-6
CDR3: CSARQSSYNSPLHF
DNA: TGCAGTGCTAGACAGAGCTCCTATAATTCACCCCTCCACTTT

D: TRBD2
size: .
V: TRBV27
J: TRBJ2-1
CDR3: CASSPWTSGGFEQFF
DNA: TGTGCCAGCAGTCCCTGGACTAGCGGGGGCTTTGAGCAGTTCTTC

D: .
size: many
V: TRBV11-3
J: TRBJ2-1
CDR3: CASSLDSATGEQFF
DNA: TGTGCCAGCAGCTTAGACTCAGCAACAGGTGAGCAGTTCTTC

D: TRBD1
size: few
V: TRBV7-8
J: TRBJ2-2
CDR3: CASSPKPRQGANTGELFF
DNA: TGTGCCAGCAGCCCGAAGCCAAGACAGGGTGCGAACACCGGGGAGCTGTTTTTT

D: .
size: .
V: TRBV7-2
J: TRBJ2-2
CDR3: CASSLAAANTGELFF
DNA: TGTGCCAGCAGCTTAGCCGCAGCGAACACCGGGGAGCTGTTTTTT

D: .
size: many
V: TRBV20-1
J: TRBJ2-3
CDR3: CSARPTGSPLTDTQYF
DNA: TGCAGTGCTAGACCCACAGGGTCCCCACTCACAGATACGCAGTATTTT

D: TRBD1
size: few
V: TRBV5-6
J: TRBJ1-5
CDR3: CASSFDRAGNQPQHF
DNA: TGTGCCAGCAGCTTTGACAGGGCGGGCAATCAGCCCCAGCATTTT

D: .
size: .
V: TRBV6-5
J: TRBJ2-3
CDR3: CANSRGSGTDTQYF
DNA: TGTGCCAACAGCAGGGGAAGTGGAACAGATACGCAGTATTTT

D: TRBD2
size: .
V: TRBV18
J: TRBJ2-3
CDR3: CASSPLRGGTDTQYF
DNA: TGTGCCAGCTCACCATTACGGGGGGGCACGGATACGCAGTATTTT

D: .
size: many
V: TRBV5-1
J: TRBJ2-7
CDR3: CASSPWTVYEQYF
DNA: TGCGCCAGCAGCCCCTGGACAGTCTACGAGCAGTACTTC

D: TRBD1
size: many
V: TRBV7-8
J: TRBJ2-5
CDR3: CASSLLGGAEETQYF
DNA: TGTGCCAGCAGCTTATTAGGGGGCGCGGAGGAGACCCAGTACTTC

D: TRBD2
size: .
V: TRBV4-2
J: TRBJ2-4
CDR3: CASSPLAGGLDIQYF
DNA: TGTGCCAGCAGCCCTCTAGCGGGAGGGCTGGACATTCAGTACTTC

D: TRBD1
size: .
V: TRBV6-1
J: TRBJ2-7
CDR3: CASSVRWDRDHEQYF
DNA: TGTGCCAGCAGTGTAAGGTGGGACAGGGACCACGAGCAGTACTTC

D: .
size: .
V: TRBV30
J: TRBJ1-5
CDR3: CAWTDRFNQPQHF
DNA: TGTGCCTGGACAGACCGTTTCAATCAGCCCCAGCATTTT

D: .
size: .
V: TRBV2
J: TRBJ1-5
CDR3: CASSEEGGGRQPQHF
DNA: TGTGCCAGCAGTGAAGAGGGGGGGGGTAGGCAGCCCCAGCATTTT

D: .
size: .
V: TRBV6-5
J: TRBJ2-4
CDR3: CASRGRGLSQYF
DNA: TGTGCCAGCCGGGGCAGGGGATTATCGCAGTACTTC

D: TRBD1
size: .
V: TRBV4-3
J: TRBJ1-3
CDR3: CASSETTGAGNTIYF
DNA: TGCGCCAGCAGCGAAACTACAGGGGCTGGAAACACCATATATTTT

D: .
size: once
V: TRBV6-1
J: TRBJ2-1
CDR3: CASSERGESYNEQFF
DNA: TGTGCCAGCAGTGAAAGGGGGGAGTCCTACAATGAGCAGTTCTTC

D: TRBD2
size: many
V: TRBV7-2
J: TRBJ2-1
CDR3: CASSLAPRLAGGHEQFF
DNA: TGTGCCAGCAGCTTAGCTCCGCGACTAGCGGGGGGACATGAGCAGTTCTTC

D: .
size: many
V: TRBV19
J: TRBJ2-6
CDR3: CASSIAGTGSGANVLTF
DNA: TGTGCCAGTAGTATTGCAGGGACGGGCTCTGGGGCCAACGTCCTGACTTTC

D: .
size: many
V: TRBV7-3
J: TRBJ2-6
CDR3: CASSPLGFPSSGANVLTF
DNA: TGTGCCAGCAGCCCATTGGGGTTCCCTTCCTCTGGGGCCAACGTCCTGACTTTC

D: TRBD1
size: .
V: TRBV5-1
J: TRBJ1-5
CDR3: CASSLVTGPPNQPQHF
DNA: TGCGCCAGCAGCTTGGTGACAGGGCCGCCCAATCAGCCCCAGCATTTT

D: .
size: many
V: TRBV12-3/TRBV12-4
J: TRBJ2-3
CDR3: CASSPQARTDTQYF
DNA: TGTGCCAGCAGTCCCCAGGCCCGCACAGATACGCAGTATTTT

D: TRBD2
size: many
V: TRBV27
J: TRBJ2-1
CDR3: CASRGTSRGNEQFF
DNA: TGTGCCAGCAGGGGGACTAGCCGAGGCAATGAGCAGTTCTTC

D: .
size: many
V: TRBV20-1
J: TRBJ1-1
CDR3: CSATVMNTEAFF
DNA: TGCAGTGCCACAGTGATGAACACTGAAGCTTTCTTT

D: .
size: .
V: TRBV19
J: TRBJ2-7
CDR3: CASSMRAYSYEQYF
DNA: TGTGCCAGTAGTATGAGGGCCTACTCCTACGAGCAGTACTTC

D: .
size: .
V: TRBV5-1
J: TRBJ2-3
CDR3: CASSLRRHTDTQYF
DNA: TGCGCCAGCAGCCTTCGACGGCACACAGATACGCAGTATTTT

D: .
size: many
V: TRBV29-1
J: TRBJ1-2
CDR3: CSVESNYGYTF
DNA: TGCAGCGTTGAAAGTAACTATGGCTACACCTTC

D: TRBD2
size: many
V: TRBV7-3
J: TRBJ2-1
CDR3: CASSPSGGEWNEQFF
DNA: TGTGCCAGCAGCCCCAGCGGGGGTGAATGGAATGAGCAGTTCTTC

D: .
size: .
V: TRBV7-9
J: TRBJ2-2
CDR3: CASSLMAWLSGELFF
DNA: TGTGCCAGCAGCTTAATGGCCTGGCTGTCCGGGGAGCTGTTTTTT

D: .
size: few
V: TRBV6-1
J: TRBJ1-1
CDR3: CASTIERQLEAFF
DNA: TGTGCCAGCACCATAGAGAGACAGCTTGAAGCTTTCTTT

D: .
size: many
V: TRBV7-2
J: TRBJ1-2
CDR3: CASLPGANYGYTF
DNA: TGTGCCAGCCTCCCGGGGGCTAACTATGGCTACACCTTC

D: .
size: .
V: TRBV7-2
J: TRBJ1-5
CDR3: CASSFDPQRPQHF
DNA: TGTGCCAGCAGCTTCGACCCCCAACGGCCCCAGCATTTT

D: TRBD1
size: many
V: TRBV3-1
J: TRBJ2-6
CDR3: CASSQDTGGAGANVLTF
DNA: TGTGCCAGCAGCCAAGATACAGGGGGAGCTGGGGCCAACGTCCTGACTTTC

D: .
size: many
V: TRBV3-1
J: TRBJ1-5
CDR3: CASSQVTGPGQPQHF
DNA: TGTGCCAGCAGCCAGGTTACAGGGCCGGGTCAGCCCCAGCATTTT

D: .
size: many
V: TRBV6-5
J: TRBJ2-7
CDR3: CASSGLGGVYEQYF
DNA: TGTGCCAGCAGCGGACTAGGGGGGGTCTACGAGCAGTACTTC

D: .
size: .
V: TRBV20-1
J: TRBJ2-5
CDR3: CSARGELGETQYF
DNA: TGCAGTGCTAGGGGCGAACTAGGAGAGACCCAGTACTTC

D: .
size: many
V: TRBV29-1
J: TRBJ1-2
CDR3: CSAATPSNYGYTF
DNA: TGCAGCGCCGCGACACCATCTAACTATGGCTACACCTTC

D: .
size: many
V: TRBV5-5
J: TRBJ1-6
CDR3: CASSLLSAGDSPLHF
DNA: TGTGCCAGCAGCTTGTTATCGGCAGGAGATTCACCCCTCCACTTT

D: TRBD2
size: many
V: TRBV7-2
J: TRBJ2-3
CDR3: CASRSGGGWTDTQYF
DNA: TGTGCCAGCAGGTCGGGCGGGGGGTGGACAGATACGCAGTATTTT

D: .
size: .
V: TRBV6-5
J: TRBJ1-3
CDR3: CASSRSGANTIYF
DNA: TGTGCCAGCAGTCGGAGTGGGGCAAACACCATATATTTT